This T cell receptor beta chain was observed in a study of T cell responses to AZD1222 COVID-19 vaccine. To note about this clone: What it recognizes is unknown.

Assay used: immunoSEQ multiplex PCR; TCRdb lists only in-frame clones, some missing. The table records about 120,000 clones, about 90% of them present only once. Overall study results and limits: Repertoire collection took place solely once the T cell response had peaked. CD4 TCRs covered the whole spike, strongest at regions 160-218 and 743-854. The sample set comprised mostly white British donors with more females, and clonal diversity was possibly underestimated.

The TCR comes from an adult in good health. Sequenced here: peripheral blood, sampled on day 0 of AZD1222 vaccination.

The CDR3 DNA reads as TGTGCCAGCTCCTCGGACCCCCCCGGGCAGGGAAGGGGAAAACTGTTTTTT. This encodes CASSSDPPGQGRGKLFF. The chain employs TRBV2 and TRBJ1-4, with a possible D match to TRBD1 (5 bases). This CDR3 contains 17 residues. The ends were cut back, 8 bases at V and 10 bases at J, with 29 bases in the middle. CDR1 and CDR2 from the germline V gene are SNHLY and FYNNEI. Full variable domain (outside the CDR3, taken from reference TRBV2 and TRBJ1-4): EPEVTQTPSHQVTQMGQEVILRCVPISNHLYFYWYRQILGQKVEFLVSFYNNEISEKSEIFDDQFSVERPDGSNFTLKIRSTKLEDSAMYFCASSSDPPGQGRGKLFFGSGTQLSVL.